This T cell receptor beta chain was identified in a study of T-cell reconstitution after alpha-beta-depleted transplantation in children. Study-wide points: About two months after transplant, alpha-beta T cells reportedly came from several hundred expanded graft clones.

Looked up from germline, CDR1 is SGHRS and CDR2 is YFSETQ. There are 14 residues in the CDR3. Trimming left V 2 bases short and J 3 bases short, with 12 bases between. Comments on this clonotype: Its antigen remains unknown.

Unique molecular identifiers were incorporated into the prepared TCRbeta library. TCRdb fed the PCR reads into MiXCR, producing one record per CDR3 protein. Of fewer than 250,000 distinct CDR3 sequences listed, about 15% were seen once; the top ten hold about 45%. The receptor was derived from a male patient aged 2-15 years who had a stem cell transplant for acute lymphoblastic leukemia, so the T cells may come from the graft donor. The sample consisted of PBMCs, mostly from graft donor cells, taken 360 days after TCRalphabeta/CD19-depleted stem cell transplant. The chain recombines TRBV5-1 with TRBJ2-7; D is uncertain. CDR3 DNA: TGCGCCAGCAGCTTCATCGGTGTGGGCTACGAGCAGTACTTC. It yields the protein CASSFIGVGYEQYF.